These T cell receptor beta chains were read from a single sample in a study of blood T cell repertoires in COVID-19. Method: immunoSEQ multiplex PCR; TCRdb's copy keeps in-frame clones and lacks some. The sample lists over 75,000 clones; roughly 90% were seen once. The sequenced sample was peripheral blood. The receptors here all came from a human donor with active COVID-19. The donor label of this sample is uncertain. CDR3s include the opening cysteine and the closing phenylalanine or tryptophan. Each record gives: J gene, D gene, V gene, clone size, CDR3 protein, CDR3 DNA. A D gene is named only where the DNA matches it firmly. The size field is filled for only some rows; it gives once, few, many or a size class.

TRBJ1-2,.,TRBV19,.,CASRPIFRGTDYGYTF,TGTGCCAGTAGGCCCATTTTCAGGGGAACCGACTATGGCTACACCTTC
TRBJ2-1,TRBD2,TRBV18,.,CASQRIAGDEQFF,TGTGCCAGCCAACGGATAGCGGGGGATGAGCAGTTCTTC
TRBJ1-4,.,TRBV5-5,.,CASSSWGEEKLFF,TGTGCCAGCAGCTCTTGGGGGGAAGAAAAACTGTTTTTT
TRBJ1-2,TRBD1,TRBV4-2,.,CASSLRPGQGNYGYTF,TGTGCCAGCAGCCTACGTCCGGGACAGGGGAATTATGGCTACACCTTC
TRBJ1-6,TRBD1,TRBV6-2/TRBV6-3,.,CASTPQGAGNSPLHF,TGTGCCAGCACCCCACAGGGGGCCGGTAATTCACCCCTCCACTTT
TRBJ2-1,TRBD2,TRBV18,.,CASSDPQPGLAGGGSYNEQFF,TGTGCCAGCTCAGACCCCCAACCGGGACTAGCGGGGGGGGGCTCCTACAATGAGCAGTTCTTC
TRBJ2-1,.,TRBV3-1/TRBV3-2,.,CASSQVRGEQFF,TGTGCCAGCAGCCAAGTACGGGGTGAGCAGTTCTTC
TRBJ2-1,TRBD2,TRBV7-2,.,CASSLWRGGHEQFF,TGTGCCAGCAGCTTATGGCGGGGGGGCCATGAGCAGTTCTTC
TRBJ2-2,.,TRBV25-1,few,CASRQPRGELFF,TGTGCCAGCAGACAGCCGAGAGGGGAGCTGTTTTTT
TRBJ1-6,TRBD1,TRBV27,.,CASRDRGSYNSPLHF,TGTGCCAGCAGAGACAGGGGTTCCTATAATTCACCCCTCCACTTT
TRBJ2-2,.,TRBV28,.,CASRSTGDHTGELFF,TGTGCCAGCAGATCGACGGGGGACCACACCGGGGAGCTGTTTTTT
TRBJ2-3,TRBD2,TRBV3-1/TRBV3-2,.,CASSRVGLAGGGSTDTQYF,TGTGCCAGCAGCCGAGTGGGACTAGCGGGGGGCGGAAGCACAGATACGCAGTATTTT
TRBJ2-1,TRBD2,TRBV19,.,CASSAAGVQFF,TGTGCCAGTAGTGCAGCGGGGGTGCAGTTCTTC
TRBJ1-4,.,TRBV3-1/TRBV3-2,.,CASSQFGGGREKLFF,TGTGCCAGCAGCCAATTTGGGGGGGGCCGGGAAAAACTGTTTTTT
TRBJ2-1,TRBD1,TRBV24-1,.,CATSDPSGTDYNEQFF,TGTGCCACCAGTGACCCATCCGGGACAGACTACAATGAGCAGTTCTTC
TRBJ1-3,.,TRBV9,once,CASTPGLGGNTIYF,TGTGCCAGCACCCCAGGGCTGGGGGGAAACACCATATATTTT
TRBJ2-3,TRBD1,TRBV7-2,once,CASSLSGQGTDTQYF,TGTGCCAGCAGCCTTAGCGGACAGGGGACAGATACGCAGTATTTT
TRBJ2-6,.,TRBV29-1,.,CSVAVGSSGANVLTF,TGCAGCGTTGCCGTGGGGAGTTCTGGGGCCAACGTCCTGACTTTC
TRBJ1-1,.,TRBV5-8,.,CASSSGQRPSEAFF,TGTGCCAGCAGCTCCGGACAGCGACCGTCTGAAGCTTTCTTT
TRBJ1-5,TRBD1,TRBV11-3,.,CASSPFRGQGAPNQPQHF,TGTGCCAGCAGCCCATTCCGTGGACAGGGGGCCCCAAATCAGCCCCAGCATTTT
TRBJ2-1,TRBD1,TRBV2,.,CASSELGQSYNEQFF,TGTGCCAGCAGCGAACTGGGACAGTCATACAATGAGCAGTTCTTC
TRBJ1-1,.,TRBV6-5,.,CASSYAGYTEAFF,TGTGCCAGCAGTTACGCAGGGTACACTGAAGCTTTCTTT
TRBJ2-7,TRBD1,TRBV27,.,CASSSPGTAFYEQYF,TGTGCCAGCAGTTCGCCCGGGACAGCTTTCTACGAGCAGTACTTC
TRBJ2-3,.,TRBV30,.,CAWDRGTDTQYF,TGTGCCTGGGATCGGGGCACAGATACGCAGTATTTT
TRBJ1-1,.,TRBV15,.,CATSRDLGQSMAFF,TGTGCCACCAGCAGAGATCTAGGACAGTCAATGGCTTTCTTT
TRBJ1-5,TRBD1,TRBV7-9,few,CASSLTQGADNQPQHF,TGTGCCAGCAGCTTGACGCAGGGGGCTGACAATCAGCCCCAGCATTTT
TRBJ1-1,.,TRBV5-1,once,CASSLPQTDSMNTEAFF,TGCGCCAGCAGCTTACCCCAGACTGACAGTATGAACACTGAAGCTTTCTTT
TRBJ2-7,.,TRBV15,few,CATSDRRSVSYEQYF,TGTGCCACCTCCGACAGAAGGTCCGTCTCCTACGAGCAGTACTTC
TRBJ1-5,.,TRBV28,few,CASSLFGSNQPQHF,TGTGCCAGCAGTTTATTTGGCAGCAATCAGCCCCAGCATTTT
TRBJ1-1,TRBD1,TRBV9,.,CASSVGQGAHEAFF,TGTGCCAGCAGCGTAGGGCAGGGGGCGCATGAAGCTTTCTTT
TRBJ2-7,.,TRBV7-3,once,CASSSRGDEQYF,TGTGCCAGCAGCTCTAGGGGCGACGAGCAGTACTTC
TRBJ1-3,.,TRBV7-9,.,CASSLAGQSGNTIYF,TGTGCCAGCAGCTTAGCGGGACAATCTGGAAACACCATATATTTT
TRBJ1-2,.,TRBV19,.,CASSIVQGNGYTF,TGTGCCAGTAGTATAGTACAGGGAAATGGCTACACCTTC
TRBJ1-5,.,TRBV27,.,CASKEGNQPQHF,TGTGCCAGCAAGGAGGGAAATCAGCCCCAGCATTTT
TRBJ2-1,.,TRBV7-6,once,CASSRNYNEQFF,TGTGCCAGCAGCCGTAATTACAATGAGCAGTTCTTC
TRBJ2-7,TRBD1,TRBV7-9,.,CASSPAPQTGIHEQYF,TGTGCCAGCAGCCCTGCACCCCAGACAGGGATCCACGAGCAGTACTTC
TRBJ2-7,.,TRBV7-9,.,CASSVTASSTYEQYF,TGTGCCAGCAGCGTTACGGCTAGCTCAACCTACGAGCAGTACTTC
TRBJ1-2,TRBD1,TRBV5-6,once,CASSFLGQANYGYTF,TGTGCCAGCAGCTTTTTGGGACAGGCTAACTATGGCTACACCTTC
TRBJ2-5,TRBD1,TRBV6-5,.,CASSPRTGRQETQYF,TGTGCCAGCAGTCCCCGGACAGGGAGGCAAGAGACCCAGTACTTC
TRBJ2-7,.,TRBV5-4,.,CASSSDSYEQYF,TGTGCCAGCAGCAGCGATTCCTACGAGCAGTACTTC
TRBJ1-2,.,TRBV9,.,CASSIRDTKLGGYTF,TGTGCCAGCAGCATCAGGGACACTAAGTTGGGTGGCTACACCTTC
TRBJ1-2,.,TRBV27,.,CASSYRGGYGYTF,TGTGCCAGCAGCTATCGGGGAGGCTATGGCTACACCTTC
TRBJ2-7,.,TRBV6-2/TRBV6-3,.,CASSSAGAQYF,TGTGCCAGCAGTTCGGCGGGGGCGCAGTACTTC
TRBJ2-2,TRBD1,TRBV6-4,.,CASSQTGGETGELFF,TGTGCCAGCAGCCAGACAGGGGGCGAGACCGGGGAGCTGTTTTTT
TRBJ1-2,.,TRBV20-1,.,CSASTGNYGYTF,TGCAGTGCTAGTACGGGGAACTATGGCTACACCTTC
TRBJ2-1,TRBD2,TRBV7-9,.,CASSVGLAGGLGYNEQFF,TGTGCCAGCAGCGTCGGACTAGCGGGGGGCCTCGGGTACAATGAGCAGTTCTTC
TRBJ2-7,TRBD1,TRBV7-2,.,CASTPRTGVNYEQYF,TGTGCCAGCACTCCTCGGACAGGAGTAAACTACGAGCAGTACTTC
TRBJ2-1,TRBD2,TRBV4-1,.,CASSQASGLANPGEFF,TGCGCCAGCAGCCAAGCTTCGGGACTAGCTAACCCCGGGGAGTTCTTC
TRBJ1-6,.,TRBV5-6,.,CASSLVIGAINSPLHF,TGTGCCAGCAGCTTGGTAATTGGGGCTATTAATTCACCCCTCCACTTT
TRBJ2-1,TRBD2,TRBV9,.,CASSVVKAGEFNEQFF,TGTGCCAGCAGCGTAGTTAAAGCGGGGGAGTTCAATGAGCAGTTCTTC
TRBJ1-2,.,TRBV7-8,.,CASSLGRGDYGYTF,TGTGCCAGCAGCTTAGGTCGGGGGGACTATGGCTACACCTTC
TRBJ2-6,TRBD1,TRBV5-4,.,CASRPDWDRGLGANVLTF,TGTGCCAGCAGGCCTGACTGGGACAGGGGGCTTGGGGCCAACGTCCTGACTTTC
TRBJ2-7,.,TRBV29-1,.,CSVLGGSYEQYF,TGCAGCGTTTTGGGGGGCTCCTACGAGCAGTACTTC
TRBJ2-1,TRBD2,TRBV7-6,medium-sized,CASSSSSGGVYNEQFF,TGTGCCAGCAGCTCTTCAAGCGGGGGGGTCTACAATGAGCAGTTCTTC